This T cell receptor beta chain is drawn from a study of OX40 agonist ivuxolimab in advanced cancers. Study at large: In this trial design, patients received ivuxolimab intravenously at 0.01 to 10 mg/kg every 2 weeks. Hepatocellular carcinoma, melanoma, renal cell or head and neck cancer was diagnosed in the dose-escalation patients. Prior checkpoint blockade (anti-PD-1, anti-PD-L1 or anti-CTLA-4) was permitted; approximately 41% had it.

Study-wide results and limits: Some patients who did not respond also had low normalized T-cell clonal expansion.

Germline lookup yields CDR1 SQVTM and CDR2 ANQGSEA. Trimming took 6 bases from V and 0 from J, leaving 18 bases between them. CDR3 length: 15 amino acids. As regards this clone: Its antigen is as yet unknown.

TCRdb's table, derived via immunoSEQ multiplex PCR, lists solely in-frame clones and lacks some. Of 50,000 to 65,000 clones in the sample, 70% to 90% were seen once. The sample was CD4+ or CD8+ T cells sorted from blood, taken in a trial of the OX40 agonist ivuxolimab. The chain carries TRBV29-1 and TRBJ2-7; the D is unclear. The source is an adult with an advanced solid tumor such as melanoma, head and neck, liver or kidney cancer. CDR3 amino acids: CSVRSRSISSYEQYF. CDR3 DNA sequence: TGCAGCGTACGCTCCAGGAGCATAAGCTCCTACGAGCAGTACTTC.